The source of this T cell receptor beta chain is a study of T cell responses to AZD1222 COVID-19 vaccine. The V and J ends lost 2 bases and 4 bases respectively, with 15 bases between them. Germline V gene sequence: CDR1 MDHEN, CDR2 SYDVKM. The CDR3 runs to 16 residues. Study observations and caveats: Clonal diversity may have been underestimated in mostly white British donors. Seropositive AZD1222 recipients at baseline numbered only five or six. Within unmutated variant regions lay the reported targets of nearly half of spike-specific TCRs.

This clone was seen only once. What it binds is not known. Data came from immunoSEQ multiplex PCR; TCRdb stores just in-frame clones and leaves some out. The sample includes about 220,000 clones, about 92% seen only once; the top ten take roughly 1%. The chain carries TRBV28 and TRBJ2-1; D is unresolved. The specimen was peripheral blood, collected on day 0 of MenACWY control vaccination. The TCR originated in an adult in good health. CDR3 protein: CASSLDSSTIYNEQFF. In nucleotides, the CDR3 is TGTGCCAGCAGTTTAGACTCCTCAACAATTTACAATGAGCAGTTCTTC.